Each of the 17 T cell receptor beta chains below was sequenced from the same sample in a study of pediatric ulcerative colitis. One to two pinch biopsies were taken from the rectum during colonoscopy. Sequencing used immunoSEQ multiplex PCR; TCRdb keeps in-frame clones, though not all of them. This repertoire shows fewer than 20,000 clones, about 80% found once; its top ten account for approximately 8%. Sequencing was performed on gut tissue. The source of these receptors is a boy aged 5 to 17 who was a control in a study of pediatric ulcerative colitis.

The chain carries TRBV27 and TRBJ2-2; tentative D call: TRBD2 (6 bases). The CDR3 spans 16 residues. From germline, CDR1 is MNHEY and CDR2 SMNVEV (reference sequence). Deletions cut 5 bases from V and 7 bases from J, with 20 bases between. CDR3 sequence (DNA): TGTGCCAGCAGTCCGGACTTCGGACACGGGGGCGGGGAGCTGTTTTTT. It codes for CASSPDFGHGGGELFF.

This clone was observed a handful of times. The chain is built from TRBV18 and TRBJ1-6; TRBD1 matches at 9 bases. In germline, CDR1 is KGHSH, CDR2 LQKENI. Trimming took 1 base from V and 7 from J; bases not matched to a gene: 2. The CDR3 totals 15 residues. The CDR3 spells CASSPRTGDNSPLHF. The CDR3 coding sequence is TGTGCCAGCTCACCACGGACAGGGGACAATTCACCCCTCCACTTT.

The rearrangement uses TRBV13 and TRBJ1-2; a weak D match, TRBD1 (6 bases). CDR1 and CDR2 from the germline V gene are PRHDT and FYEKMQ (reference sequence). The V and J ends lost 6 bases and 5 bases respectively, with 31 bases between them. The length of the CDR3 is 19 residues. The DNA of the CDR3 is TGTGCCAGCAGTGGGAAGCTCGGTGTGGGGGCAGGGCACGAGTATGGCTACACCTTC. It encodes CASSGKLGVGAGHEYGYTF.

The sample holds one count of this clone. V gene TRBV11-2 combines with J gene TRBJ2-1; the match to TRBD2 covers 14 bases. The J segment lost 6 bases and the V segment lost 4 bases, leaving 2 bases of the junction unmatched. The CDR3 is 15 residues long. Germline V CDR1 and CDR2: SGHAT, FQNNGV. CDR3 nucleotide sequence: TGTGCCAGCAGCTCGGGACTAGCGGGGGTCAATGAGCAGTTCTTC. Amino acid sequence: CASSSGLAGVNEQFF.

This clone was detected a few times. The chain uses TRBV5-1 and TRBJ2-2; D unresolved. The CDR3 contains 14 residues. V was cut by 1 base and J by 4 bases, with 8 bases left in between. The germline V gene has CDR1 SGHRS and CDR2 YFSETQ. This CDR3 reads CASSLMVFTGELFF. The CDR3 DNA follows: TGCGCCAGCAGCTTGATGGTGTTCACCGGGGAGCTGTTTTTT.

The sample holds a few counts of this clone. The V gene is TRBV25-1, the J gene TRBJ2-7; TRBD1 aligns across 8 bases. The CDR3 consists of 16 residues. After removal of 4 bases from V and 3 bases from J, the junction contained 11 bases not matched to a gene. CDR1 is MGHDK and CDR2 is SYGVNS in the germline V gene. The CDR3 DNA follows: TGTGCCAGCAGTGGACCAGGACAGGGAAGACACTACGAGCAGTACTTC. Translated, it gives CASSGPGQGRHYEQYF.

The genes are TRBV6-1 and TRBJ2-3; 9 bases agree with TRBD2. CDR3 length: 15 residues. Germline V gene sequence: CDR1 MNHNS, CDR2 SASEGT. Losses at the gene ends were 3 bases for V and 6 bases for J; bases not matched to a gene: 7. The CDR3 region is CASSDTAGGSDTQYF. The CDR3 nucleotides read TGTGCCAGCAGTGACACAGCGGGGGGATCGGATACGCAGTATTTT.

The chain joins TRBV19 to TRBJ2-3, with 7 bases that match TRBD1. The CDR3 extends over 15 amino acids. J was trimmed by 2 bases and V by 4 bases; bases with no gene match: 6. CDR1 and CDR2 from the germline V gene are LNHDA and SQIVND (reference sequence). CDR3 coding DNA: TGTGCCAGTAGTACCGGACAGGTTTTCACAGATACGCAGTATTTT. Translation gives CASSTGQVFTDTQYF.

This rearrangement joins TRBV28 to TRBJ1-5, with D unresolved. The length of the CDR3 is 13 residues. Germline V gene data show CDR1 as MDHEN and CDR2 as SYDVKM. Trimming pared 3 bases from V and 5 bases from J, leaving 8 bases between. The CDR3 loop is CASSFFGDQPQHF. DNA for the CDR3: TGTGCCAGCAGTTTCTTCGGAGATCAGCCCCAGCATTTT.

The chain links TRBV2 to TRBJ2-3; D call uncertain. V was cut by 6 bases and J by 4 bases, with 14 bases left in between. The CDR3 is made up of 14 amino acids. Looked up from germline, CDR1 is SNHLY and CDR2 is FYNNEI. CDR3 nucleotides: TGTGCCAGCAGCCCAAGGGCAGTGTCAGATACGCAGTATTTT. Translated: CASSPRAVSDTQYF.

The table lists this clone with a few counts. CDR3 sequence reads: CASRSTGNTEAFF. The CDR3 DNA sequence: TGCGCCAGCAGGTCCACAGGGAACACTGAAGCTTTCTTT. The chain couples TRBV10-1 to TRBJ1-1; D may be TRBD1 (5 bases). The CDR3 runs 13 residues. The germline gives CDR1 WNHNN, CDR2 SYGVQD (reference sequence). V lost 6 bases to trimming and J lost 1 base, with 9 bases between them.

The chain has TRBV5-6 and TRBJ2-5; TRBD2 might be the D (6 bases). The germline V gene has CDR1 SGHDT and CDR2 YYEEEE. The CDR3 loop spans 13 amino acids. Trimming took 5 bases from V and 4 from J, leaving 12 bases between them. CDR3 sequence: CASSSLARETQYF. Here the CDR3 DNA reads TGTGCCAGCAGTTCCCTAGCGCGAGAGACCCAGTACTTC. The full variable domain, with the rest looked up from reference TRBV5-6 and TRBJ2-5, is DAGVTQSPTHLIKTRGQQVTLRCSPKSGHDTVSWYQQALGQGPQFIFQYYEEEERQRGNFPDRFSGHQFPNYSSELNVNALLLGDSALYLCASSSLARETQYFGPGTRLLVL.

The chain is built from TRBV10-3 and TRBJ2-7; TRBD1 matches 11 bases. The CDR3 length is 15 residues. J was trimmed by 5 bases and V by 6 bases; bases with no gene match: 9. Germline CDR1 reads ENHRY; CDR2 reads SYGVKD. CDR3 protein: CAISGGTGGPHEQYF. The CDR3 coding sequence is TGTGCCATCAGCGGAGGGACAGGGGGTCCCCACGAGCAGTACTTC.

This sequence joins TRBV5-4 and TRBJ2-1, with 9 bases lining up with TRBD2. From germline, CDR1 is SGHNT and CDR2 YYREEE (reference sequence). The CDR3 has 18 residues. The J segment lost 1 base and the V segment lost 2 bases, leaving 10 bases of the junction unmatched. The CDR3 region has the DNA TGTGCCAGCAGCTTCCCGGGTTGGCTAGCGGGGTCCTACAATGAGCAGTTCTTC. Translating gives CASSFPGWLAGSYNEQFF.

The chain carries TRBV6-5 and TRBJ1-6; D might be TRBD1 (5 bases). This CDR3 has 15 residues. Trimming removed 6 bases at V and 5 bases at J, with 14 bases between. Germline V gene sequence: CDR1 MNHEY, CDR2 SVGAGI. The chain's CDR3 is CASSRGDRDNSPLHF. In DNA, the CDR3 is TGTGCCAGCAGCCGTGGGGACCGTGATAATTCACCCCTCCACTTT.

The chain employs TRBV7-2 and TRBJ1-1; D is unclear. The germline CDR1 and CDR2 sequences are SGHTA and FQGNSA. The CDR3 consists of 13 residues. Trimming took off 0 bases at V and 5 bases at J, with 7 bases between the two ends. This CDR3 is CASSLASQTEAFF. The CDR3 DNA is TGTGCCAGCAGCTTAGCGAGCCAGACTGAAGCTTTCTTT.

The V call is TRBV18, the J call TRBJ2-3, with a possible D match to TRBD2 (7 bases). The V end was cut by 4 bases, the J end by 3 bases, with 11 bases between. The CDR3 has 14 residues. The V gene's germline CDR1 is KGHSH and CDR2 LQKENI. Here the CDR3 reads CASSRGGPTDTQYF. The CDR3 DNA follows: TGTGCCAGCTCACGGGGGGGGCCAACAGATACGCAGTATTTT.